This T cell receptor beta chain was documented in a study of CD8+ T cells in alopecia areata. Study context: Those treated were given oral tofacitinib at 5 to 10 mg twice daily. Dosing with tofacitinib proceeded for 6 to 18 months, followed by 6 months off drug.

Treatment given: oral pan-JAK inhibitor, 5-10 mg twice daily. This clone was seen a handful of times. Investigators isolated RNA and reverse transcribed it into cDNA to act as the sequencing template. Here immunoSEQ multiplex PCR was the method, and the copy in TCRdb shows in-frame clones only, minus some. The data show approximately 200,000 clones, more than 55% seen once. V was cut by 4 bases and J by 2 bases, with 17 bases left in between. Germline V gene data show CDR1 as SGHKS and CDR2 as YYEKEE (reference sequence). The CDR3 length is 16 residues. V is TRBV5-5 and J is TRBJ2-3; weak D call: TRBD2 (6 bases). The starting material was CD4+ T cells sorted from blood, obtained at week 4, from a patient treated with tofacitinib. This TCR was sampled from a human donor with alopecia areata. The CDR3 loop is CASSIAGQRSTDTQYF. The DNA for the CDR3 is TGTGCCAGCAGCATCGCGGGGCAACGATCCACAGATACGCAGTATTTT. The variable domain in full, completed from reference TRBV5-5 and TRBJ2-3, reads DAGVTQSPTHLIKTRGQQVTLRCSPISGHKSVSWYQQVLGQGPQFIFQYYEKEERGRGNFPDRFSARQFPNYSSELNVNALLLGDSALYLCASSIAGQRSTDTQYFGPGTRLTVL.